This passage covers 10 T cell receptor beta chains from one sample sequenced in a study of blood T cell repertoires in COVID-19. Assay used: immunoSEQ multiplex PCR; TCRdb lists only in-frame clones, some missing. The sample includes roughly 250,000 clones, approximately 89% of them seen just once. Sequencing used PBMCs or T cells enriched from blood (not recorded which). The source is a woman in her thirties or forties with acute COVID-19.

This chain uses TRBV4-3 with TRBJ1-3, with a tentative D call TRBD1 (6 bases). V was pared by 0 bases and J by 0 bases, with 12 bases between. Looked up from germline, CDR1 is LGHNA and CDR2 is YSLEER. This CDR3 comprises 17 residues. The CDR3 is CASSQDRGASSGNTIYF. CDR3 in DNA: TGCGCCAGCAGCCAAGACAGGGGTGCAAGCTCTGGAAACACCATATATTTT.

This chain joins TRBV2 and TRBJ2-1; 11 bases match TRBD2. CDR1 is SNHLY, CDR2 FYNNEI, per germline. This CDR3 has 16 residues. J gave up 4 bases and V 3 bases, and 5 bases lay outside the gene matches. The CDR3 protein is CASSETSGVSYNEQFF. CDR3 DNA: TGTGCCAGCAGTGAGACTAGCGGGGTCTCGTACAATGAGCAGTTCTTC. The variable domain in full, with the rest retrieved from reference TRBV2 and TRBJ2-1, is EPEVTQTPSHQVTQMGQEVILRCVPISNHLYFYWYRQILGQKVEFLVSFYNNEISEKSEIFDDQFSVERPDGSNFTLKIRSTKLEDSAMYFCASSETSGVSYNEQFFGPGTRLTVL.

In the case of this clone: A junction end diverges from the germline sequence, so it may reflect a read error. The chain has TRBV19 and TRBJ2-5, with 10 bases identical to TRBD1. The CDR3 loop spans 15 amino acids. Germline V CDR1 and CDR2: LNHDA, SQIVND (reference sequence). This CDR3 is CASGMGQGRGETQYF. CDR3 in DNA: TGTGCCAGTGGTATGGGACAGGGGAGAGGGGAGACCCAGTACTTC. The full variable domain, its missing parts supplied by reference TRBV19 and TRBJ2-5, is DGGITQSPKYLFRKEGQNVTLSCEQNLNHDAMYWYRQDPGQGLRLIYYSQIVNDFQKGDIAEGYSVSREKKESFPLTVTSAQKNPTAFYLCASGMGQGRGETQYFGPGTRLLVL.

This chain joins TRBV18 and TRBJ1-3; TRBD1 matches at 7 bases. Per the germline V gene, CDR1 is KGHSH and CDR2 is LQKENI. Unmatched junction bases numbered 3, after V lost 4 bases and J lost 0 bases. The CDR3 runs to 15 residues. The CDR3 DNA follows: TGTGCCAGCTCACGGACAGGCACCTCTGGAAACACCATATATTTT. Translating it yields CASSRTGTSGNTIYF.

The chain recombines TRBV20-1 with TRBJ1-4; D not certain. Trimming shortened V by 7 bases and J by 8 bases, and 8 bases separated the two germline ends. Germline CDR1 and CDR2: DFQATT and SNEGSKA (reference sequence). This CDR3 region has 10 residues. Here the CDR3 DNA reads TGCAGTGGAGAACGGGAAAAACTGTTTTTT. Amino acids: CSGEREKLFF.

The CDR3 sequence: CASSLGPSGADTQYF. As DNA, the CDR3 is TGTGCCAGCAGCTTAGGTCCTAGCGGGGCAGATACGCAGTATTTT. The chain uses TRBV7-8 and TRBJ2-3; 9 bases agree with TRBD2. J lost 4 bases, V lost 1 base, and 3 bases had no gene match. This CDR3 has 15 residues. Germline CDR1 SGHVS, CDR2 FQNEAQ.

This clone has just one count. The chain has TRBV7-2 and TRBJ1-1; TRBD1 matches at 7 bases. V was clipped by 5 bases and J by 5 bases; unmatched bases: 5. Germline-derived CDR1 and CDR2 are SGHTA and FQGNSA. This CDR3 spans 13 amino acids. For the CDR3, the DNA is TGTGCCAGCAGCAAGACAGGGTTTACTGAAGCTTTCTTT. Amino acids: CASSKTGFTEAFF. Supplemented by reference TRBV7-2 and TRBJ1-1, the full variable domain reads GAGVSQSPSNKVTEKGKDVELRCDPISGHTALYWYRQSLGQGLEFLIYFQGNSAPDKSGLPSDRFSAERTGGSVSTLTIQRTQQEDSAVYLCASSKTGFTEAFFGQGTRLTVV.

The table lists this clone with many counts. The chain couples TRBV11-3 to TRBJ1-2; D gene ambiguous. Germline CDR1 and CDR2: SGHNT and YENEEA. This CDR3 contains 13 residues. V gave up 1 base and J gave up 6 bases, with 9 bases separating them. CDR3 DNA: TGTGCCAGCAGCTTAGGAGGGTTCGATGGCTACACCTTC. Residues: CASSLGGFDGYTF.

The chain is built from TRBV29-1 and TRBJ1-1, with TRBD1 as a possible D gene (5 bases). The CDR3 totals 13 residues. CDR1 and CDR2 (germline): SQVTM, ANQGSEA. The CDR3 bases are TGCTGCTCGGGACCAGGGCCGAACACTGAAGCTTTCTTT. Amino acid sequence: CCSGPGPNTEAFF.

The chain carries TRBV7-2 and TRBJ2-1; D ambiguous. CDR1 is SGHTA, CDR2 FQGNSA, per germline. V lost 0 bases, J lost 6 bases, and 9 bases lay in between. This CDR3 contains 14 residues. The CDR3 coding sequence is TGTGCCAGCAGCTTAGCTGGTTCGGTCAATGAGCAGTTCTTC. Translation gives CASSLAGSVNEQFF.